Following are 12 T cell receptor beta chains from one sample sequenced in a study of cytomegalovirus exposure and HLA in healthy donors. The primer mix had 60 Vbeta and 13 Jbeta primers. Assay used: immunoSEQ multiplex PCR; TCRdb lists only in-frame clones, some missing. The sample has 200,000 to 250,000 clones; 77% are singletons. Sequencing used PBMCs. These receptor sequences come from an older woman in good health and CMV-seropositive.

CDR3 in amino acids: CASSYTPGANVLTF. The CDR3 nucleotides are TGTGCCAGCAGTTATACACCCGGGGCCAACGTCCTGACTTTC. V is TRBV6-1 and J is TRBJ2-6; D remains unclear. This CDR3 contains 14 residues. The germline V gene encodes CDR1 MNHNS and CDR2 SASEGT. V lost 5 bases, J lost 4 bases, and 9 bases lay in between.

The chain has TRBV7-9 and TRBJ2-7, with 7 bases matching TRBD1. This CDR3 has 14 amino acids. V shed 5 bases, J shed 1 base, and the junction held 5 bases outside the gene matches. Germline-derived CDR1 and CDR2 are SEHNR and FQNEAQ (reference sequence). DNA for the CDR3: TGTGCCAGCAGCCGACAGGGCCCTTCCTACGAGCAGTACTTC. This translates into CASSRQGPSYEQYF.

The chain joins TRBV7-8 to TRBJ2-7, with 7 nucleotides matching TRBD2. Trimming removed 5 bases from V and 4 bases from J; junction bases left unmatched: 5. Germline V gene sequence: CDR1 SGHVS, CDR2 FQNEAQ. The CDR3 length is 13 residues. The CDR3 is CASSRPGGYEQYF. The CDR3 nucleotides are TGTGCCAGCAGCCGACCGGGGGGATACGAGCAGTACTTC.

The chain joins TRBV7-3 to TRBJ2-2; no clear D. Germline lookup yields CDR1 SGHTA and CDR2 FQGTGA. The CDR3 length is 13 residues. V was trimmed by 5 bases and J by 3 bases, leaving 7 bases between them. The CDR3 sequence: CASSPRDTGELFF. The CDR3 nucleotides are TGTGCCAGCAGCCCCCGAGACACCGGGGAGCTGTTTTTT.

Here the CDR3 DNA reads TGTGCCAGCAGTTCAACACAGGGGGCCGGAAACACCATATATTTT. Amino acids: CASSSTQGAGNTIYF. This chain connects TRBV28 to TRBJ1-3, with TRBD1 identical over 9 bases. V shed 4 bases, J shed 4 bases, and the junction held 5 bases outside the gene matches. This CDR3 spans 15 amino acids. Per the germline V gene, CDR1 is MDHEN and CDR2 is SYDVKM.

The chain recombines TRBV19 with TRBJ1-1, with TRBD1 matching over 8 bases. The V segment lost 7 bases and the J segment 3 bases; nucleotides outside the gene matches: 7. The CDR3 has 14 amino acids. Germline loops: CDR1 LNHDA, CDR2 SQIVND (reference sequence). The CDR3 loop is CASIADRVDTEAFF. DNA of the CDR3: TGTGCCAGTATCGCGGACAGGGTTGACACTGAAGCTTTCTTT.

This chain joins TRBV7-2 and TRBJ1-5; 8 bases fit TRBD1. With 4 bases clipped from V and 7 bases from J, the junction kept 3 bases outside the gene matches. CDR1 is SGHTA, CDR2 FQGNSA, per germline. The CDR3 totals 13 residues. The CDR3 coding sequence is TGTGCCAGCAGCTCGGGACAGGAGCAGCCCCAGCATTTT. It codes for CASSSGQEQPQHF.

The genes are TRBV5-1 and TRBJ2-7, with D maybe TRBD2 (6 bases). Deletions cut 6 bases from V and 0 bases from J, with 16 bases between. The length of the CDR3 is 15 residues. Germline V lookup: CDR1 SGHRS, CDR2 YFSETQ. CDR3 coding DNA: TGCGCCAGCAAAGGTGGTAGCGGAAGCTCCTACGAGCAGTACTTC. As protein: CASKGGSGSSYEQYF.

The chain recombines TRBV7-2 with TRBJ1-5; tentatively, D is TRBD1 (5 bases). Germline loops: CDR1 SGHTA, CDR2 FQGNSA. Trimming pared 5 bases from V and 4 bases from J, leaving 12 bases between. CDR3 size: 14 residues. CDR3 in DNA: TGTGCCAGCAGCCAAGACAGACAGAATCAGCCCCAGCATTTT. Protein: CASSQDRQNQPQHF.

The sample holds one count of this clone. The rearrangement links TRBV4-1 to TRBJ2-5, with TRBD1 matching over 7 bases. The V segment lost 1 base and the J segment 3 bases; nucleotides outside the gene matches: 5. This CDR3 comprises 15 residues. In germline, CDR1 is MGHRA, CDR2 YSYEKL. CDR3 in DNA: TGCGCCAGCAGCCAAGCCGGACAGGTCGAAGAGACCCAGTACTTC. It is translated as CASSQAGQVEETQYF.

The genes are TRBV7-9 and TRBJ1-5, with D tentatively TRBD1 (5 bases). This CDR3 has 15 residues. V lost 1 base and J 6 bases, leaving 13 bases between the germline ends. The germline V gene has CDR1 SEHNR and CDR2 FQNEAQ (reference sequence). The CDR3 here is CASSLGSTVLQPQHF. CDR3 nucleotides: TGTGCCAGCAGCTTAGGGTCGACAGTCCTTCAGCCCCAGCATTTT.

The rearrangement joins TRBV30 to TRBJ1-5; D remains unclear. The CDR3 spans 14 residues. From germline, CDR1 is GTSNPN and CDR2 SVGIG (reference sequence). V lost 3 bases and J 6 bases, leaving 15 bases between the germline ends. The CDR3 DNA is TGTGCCTGGAGCGACATCTTCCCCAGTCAGCCCCAGCATTTT. It is translated as CAWSDIFPSQPQHF.